Listed here are 14 T cell receptor beta chains from one sample, sequenced in a study of T cell repertoires in cytomegalovirus infection (dated by TCRdb to the late 2010s). This specimen's treatment or condition label, per the study, means: in vitro stimulation with specific CMV peptide epitopes to enrich CMV-specific T cells. The antigens for these receptors are not known. TCRdb shows the sequencer as Illumina HiSeq 1500. Clones were called with MiXCR by TCRdb after fastp trimmed the public reads at Q25, and only in-frame beta chains were retained. Each record represents a unique CDR3 protein, reported with the most common genes and DNA among its rows. In this sample the table shows approximately 83,000 distinct CDR3 sequences, about 24% of which occur a single time. The biggest ten clones account for roughly 50% of the sample. The source was CD8+ T cells from cultured PBMCs, collected from culture after CMV antigen stimulation. Receptors were obtained from a human donor in good health (CMV status not recorded). Some clones in this sample may be carry-over from other donors' samples.

This clonotype was counted many times. V and J are TRBV27 and TRBJ2-5; D not resolved. V was shortened by 5 bases and J by 2 bases, with 12 bases between the two germline ends. Germline V gives CDR1 MNHEY, CDR2 SMNVEV (reference sequence). CDR3 length: 14 amino acids. CDR3 sequence: CASSPSLEQETQYF. Here the CDR3 DNA reads TGTGCCAGCAGTCCATCCCTGGAGCAAGAGACCCAGTACTTC.

V gene TRBV27 combines with J gene TRBJ2-2; D is uncertain. The CDR3 spans 13 residues. Trimming removed 4 bases from V and 4 bases from J, with 7 bases in between. Germline assignment: CDR1 MNHEY and CDR2 SMNVEV (reference sequence). CDR3 DNA: TGTGCCAGCAGTTGGTGGAGCACCGGGGAGCTGTTTTTT. This sequence encodes CASSWWSTGELFF.

This sequence joins TRBV5-1 and TRBJ1-1; 8 bases fit TRBD1. V dropped 4 bases and J dropped 2; count of bases not matched to a gene: 4. The germline CDR1 and CDR2 sequences are SGHRS and YFSETQ. This CDR3 has 14 amino acids. This CDR3 reads CASSTGQANTEAFF. DNA of the CDR3: TGCGCCAGCAGCACGGGACAGGCAAACACTGAAGCTTTCTTT.

J is TRBJ2-7 and V is TRBV27; 9 bases align to TRBD2. The J segment lost 0 bases and the V segment lost 2 bases, leaving 2 bases of the junction unmatched. Germline V lookup: CDR1 MNHEY, CDR2 SMNVEV (reference sequence). The CDR3 sequence is 15 residues long. The CDR3 loop is CASSLRTSASYEQYF. CDR3 sequence (DNA): TGTGCCAGCAGTTTAAGGACTAGCGCCTCCTACGAGCAGTACTTC.

The rearrangement joins TRBV10-1 to TRBJ2-7, with 10 bases identical to TRBD2. In germline, CDR1 is WNHNN, CDR2 SYGVQD (reference sequence). There are 17 residues in the CDR3. Unmatched junction bases numbered 16, after V lost 8 bases and J lost 3 bases. CDR3 residues: CASPGFSTSGPLYEQYF. Here the CDR3 DNA reads TGCGCCAGCCCGGGATTCTCGACTAGCGGGCCTCTCTACGAGCAGTACTTC.

J is TRBJ1-1 and V is TRBV11-3, with unresolved D. Germline V gene sequence: CDR1 SGHNT, CDR2 YENEEA. This CDR3 spans 14 amino acids. V lost 3 bases to trimming and J lost 0 bases, with 8 bases between them. For the CDR3, the DNA is TGTGCCAGCAGCTTTTGGGGAATGAACACTGAAGCTTTCTTT. It yields the protein CASSFWGMNTEAFF.

This clonotype was counted many times. The V gene is TRBV6-5, the J gene TRBJ2-7; 11 nucleotides agree with TRBD2. The germline CDR1 and CDR2 sequences are MNHEY and SVGAGI. The CDR3 is made up of 15 amino acids. V dropped 2 bases and J dropped 2; count of bases not matched to a gene: 2. The DNA of the CDR3 is TGTGCCAGCAGTTACGGGACTAGCGGCACCTACGAGCAGTACTTC. This encodes CASSYGTSGTYEQYF.

The table lists this clonotype with a few counts. The chain combines TRBV7-9 with TRBJ2-7; D is ambiguous. Germline V gives CDR1 SEHNR, CDR2 FQNEAQ (reference sequence). V was shortened by 5 bases and J by 3 bases, with 14 bases between the two germline ends. The CDR3 has 14 amino acids. In DNA, the CDR3 is TGTGCCAGCAGCGATATTGCCGGGTTCTACGAGCAGTACTTC. This translates into CASSDIAGFYEQYF.

The rearrangement joins TRBV13 to TRBJ2-7; D gene uncertain. The V gene lost 0 bases and the J gene lost 2 bases, with 8 bases spanning the gap. Germline CDR1 is PRHDT and CDR2 is FYEKMQ (reference sequence). CDR3 length: 14 residues. CDR3 in amino acids: CASSLGHSTYEQYF. DNA for the CDR3: TGTGCCAGCAGCTTAGGCCACAGTACCTACGAGCAGTACTTC.

This clonotype was observed a few times. The chain uses TRBV6-2 or TRBV6-3 and TRBJ2-7, with 8 positions matching TRBD1. The V gene's germline CDR1 is MNHEY and CDR2 SVGEGT. This CDR3 is built from 14 residues. With V trimmed by 7 bases and J by 3 bases, 8 bases remained unmatched. The CDR3 protein is CASTWTGRIYEQYF. The CDR3 DNA sequence: TGTGCCAGCACTTGGACAGGGCGAATCTACGAGCAGTACTTC.

About this clonotype itself: Just one base apart from a much larger clone, this may be a read error. The CDR3 region is CASSTYPGTRDGELFF. DNA of the CDR3: TGTGCCAGCAGCACATACCCCGGGACCCGGGACGGGGAGCTGTTTTTT. The chain couples TRBV7-8 to TRBJ2-2, with D possibly being TRBD1 or TRBD2 (5 bases each). Germline V gene data show CDR1 as SGHVS and CDR2 as FQNEAQ. The V gene lost 5 bases and the J gene lost 7 bases, with 20 bases spanning the gap. This CDR3 region has 16 residues.

The gene calls are TRBV29-1 and TRBJ2-3; 8 nucleotides match TRBD1. V dropped 6 bases and J dropped 2; count of bases not matched to a gene: 7. This CDR3 has 14 residues. From germline, CDR1 is SQVTM and CDR2 ANQGSEA. The DNA of the CDR3 is TGCAGCGTCGGACCGACAGGGGTCACAGATACGCAGTATTTT. This translates into CSVGPTGVTDTQYF.

This clonotype occurred many times. This chain connects TRBV6-2 or TRBV6-3 to TRBJ1-1; no clear D gene. V was shortened by 0 bases and J by 1 base, with 6 bases between the two germline ends. This CDR3 spans 14 amino acids. From germline, CDR1 is MNHEY and CDR2 SVGEGT. The CDR3 nucleotides are TGTGCCAGCAGTTACTCGAACAGGAACACTGAAGCTTTCTTT. This translates into CASSYSNRNTEAFF.

V usage is TRBV6-8 and J usage is TRBJ1-6; TRBD1 aligns across 9 bases. CDR1 and CDR2 (germline): MNHGY, SAAAGT. The CDR3 loop spans 15 amino acids. The ends lost 5 bases at V and 8 bases at J; junction bases unmatched: 7. The CDR3 protein is CASSAGTGWDSPLHF. DNA of the CDR3: TGTGCCAGCAGTGCCGGGACAGGGTGGGATTCACCCCTCCACTTT.